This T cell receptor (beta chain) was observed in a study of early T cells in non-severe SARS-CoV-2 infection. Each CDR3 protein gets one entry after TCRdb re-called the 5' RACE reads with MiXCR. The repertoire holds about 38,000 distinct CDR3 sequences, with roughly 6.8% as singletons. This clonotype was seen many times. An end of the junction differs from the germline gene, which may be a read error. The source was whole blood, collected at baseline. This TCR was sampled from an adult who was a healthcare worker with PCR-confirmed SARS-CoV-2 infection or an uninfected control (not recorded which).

In nucleotides, the CDR3 is TGTGCCAGCAACGAGGCGGCTAGAACGCTCTTC. Translation gives CASNEAARTLF. This chain uses TRBV2 with TRBJ2-1; D gene uncertain. CDR1 SNHLY and CDR2 FYNNEI come from the germline V gene. This CDR3 spans 11 amino acids.